These 17 T cell receptor beta chains share one sample of origin, sequenced in a study of CD8 T cells in Susac syndrome. Reverse transcription of 0.5 to 1 ug RNA was performed with random hexamers. Via MiXCR, TCRdb re-called the immunoSEQ multiplex PCR reads, giving one row per CDR3 protein. The sample lists 150,000 to 180,000 distinct CDR3 sequences, approximately 96% occurring once. The source material was CD4+ T cells from PBMCs. The receptors originated from a human donor with Susac syndrome.

The chain recombines TRBV20-1 with TRBJ2-7, with TRBD1 matching over 9 bases. CDR3 length: 14 residues. The germline CDR1 and CDR2 sequences are DFQATT and SNEGSKA (reference sequence). V was pared by 6 bases and J by 3 bases, with 9 bases of the junction left unmatched. The CDR3 protein is CSAIRTGAFYEQYF. CDR3 DNA: TGCAGTGCCATCCGGACAGGGGCCTTCTACGAGCAGTACTTC.

The chain joins TRBV12-3 or TRBV12-4 to TRBJ1-5, with 7 bases that match TRBD1. V was clipped by 1 base and J by 7 bases; unmatched bases: 10. The CDR3 consists of 16 residues. This CDR3 reads CASSLEGRGKGQPQHF. CDR3 DNA sequence: TGTGCCAGCAGTTTAGAGGGCAGGGGGAAAGGACAGCCCCAGCATTTT.

Here the CDR3 reads CASSYSQSTDTQYF. The DNA for the CDR3 is TGTGCCAGCAGTTATAGCCAGAGCACAGATACGCAGTATTTT. The rearrangement uses TRBV6-5 and TRBJ2-3; D remains ambiguous. CDR1 is MNHEY, CDR2 SVGAGI, per germline. This CDR3 has 14 amino acids. V gave up 3 bases and J gave up 0 bases, with 7 bases separating them.

The chain joins TRBV20-1 to TRBJ2-5; tentatively, D is TRBD1 or TRBD2 (7 bases each). The CDR3 has 15 amino acids. V was trimmed by 0 bases and J by 4 bases, leaving 15 bases between them. Germline CDR1 and CDR2: DFQATT and SNEGSKA (reference sequence). The CDR3 DNA sequence: TGCAGTGCTAGAGAGACAGGGAGGGATCTAGAGACCCAGTACTTC. Protein product: CSARETGRDLETQYF.

V is TRBV29-1 and J is TRBJ2-1; no clear D. The V end was cut by 7 bases, the J end by 5 bases, with 6 bases between. In germline, CDR1 is SQVTM, CDR2 ANQGSEA. This CDR3 has 10 amino acids. The CDR3 nucleotides are TGCAGCGCAGCAAACAATGAGCAGTTCTTC. Translation: CSAANNEQFF.

The count of this clonotype is one. The V call is TRBV25-1, the J call TRBJ2-5; 7 bases fit TRBD2. CDR1 is MGHDK and CDR2 is SYGVNS in the germline V gene. The CDR3 runs 13 residues. Trimming removed 8 bases from V and 3 bases from J; junction bases left unmatched: 6. The CDR3 DNA reads TGTGCCAGCGGAGCTAGCGGCAAAGAGACCCAGTACTTC. This sequence encodes CASGASGKETQYF.

CDR3 nucleotides: TGTGCCAGCAGCTTGGGGGGATTCCCTGGCGAGCAGTACTTC. Translation: CASSLGGFPGEQYF. The chain uses TRBV5-8 and TRBJ2-7; D is unresolved. The V end was cut by 0 bases, the J end by 6 bases, with 13 bases between. This CDR3 has 14 residues. CDR1 is SGHTS and CDR2 is YDEGEE in the germline V gene.

The chain is built from TRBV27 and TRBJ1-2, with D unresolved. V was pared by 5 bases and J by 8 bases, with 18 bases between. This CDR3 spans 14 amino acids. Germline CDR1 reads MNHEY; CDR2 reads SMNVEV (reference sequence). The CDR3 nucleotides read TGTGCCAGCAGTGCCGCTGATCTCGGAGGCGGCTACACCTTC. Protein sequence: CASSAADLGGGYTF.

This chain joins TRBV18 and TRBJ2-7; the D gene is possibly TRBD2 (6 bases). The CDR3 covers 13 residues. CDR1 and CDR2 (germline): KGHSH, LQKENI. Trimming cost V 2 bases and J 4 bases, with 9 bases left between them. CDR3 DNA sequence: TGTGCCAGCTCACCAGGAGGGACTTACGAGCAGTACTTC. Protein sequence: CASSPGGTYEQYF.

This sequence joins TRBV4-1 and TRBJ2-7, with D possibly being TRBD1 or TRBD2 (6 bases each). Germline CDR1 reads MGHRA; CDR2 reads YSYEKL. CDR3 size: 14 residues. V was pared by 0 bases and J by 2 bases, with 8 bases between. The CDR3 sequence: CASSQEGGPYEQYF. The DNA for the CDR3 is TGCGCCAGCAGCCAAGAGGGGGGCCCCTACGAGCAGTACTTC.

The chain employs TRBV7-9 and TRBJ1-1, with D perhaps TRBD1 (5 bases). The CDR3 loop spans 13 amino acids. Trimming pared 8 bases from V and 4 bases from J, leaving 14 bases between. Per the germline V gene, CDR1 is SEHNR and CDR2 is FQNEAQ (reference sequence). CDR3 coding DNA: TGTGCCAGCGGGGGACGTTCGGGCACTGAAGCTTTCTTT. This codes for CASGGRSGTEAFF.

The chain combines TRBV4-1 with TRBJ2-6; 8 positions match TRBD1. The length of the CDR3 is 17 residues. Germline CDR1 is MGHRA and CDR2 is YSYEKL. Unmatched junction bases numbered 4, after V lost 3 bases and J lost 0 bases. The DNA of the CDR3 is TGCGCCAGCAGCCACGACAGGGGATCCTCTGGGGCCAACGTCCTGACTTTC. This encodes CASSHDRGSSGANVLTF.

The rearrangement joins TRBV20-1 to TRBJ2-1; TRBD1 is a possible D gene (6 bases). The germline gives CDR1 DFQATT, CDR2 SNEGSKA (reference sequence). The germline V and J ends were trimmed by 5 bases and 0 bases, with 14 bases remaining between them. The CDR3 is 15 residues long. CDR3 region: CSASRDTGSYNEQFF. For the CDR3, the DNA is TGCAGTGCTTCCCGGGACACCGGCTCCTACAATGAGCAGTTCTTC.

This clonotype was seen once. CDR3 residues: CASSFRRRVDPGELFF. CDR3 nucleotides: TGTGCCAGCAGCTTCCGAAGACGAGTAGACCCCGGGGAGCTGTTTTTT. V usage is TRBV7-9 and J usage is TRBJ2-2; D unresolved. Trimming shortened V by 3 bases and J by 6 bases, and 17 bases separated the two germline ends. CDR1 SEHNR and CDR2 FQNEAQ come from the germline V gene (reference sequence). The CDR3 is 16 amino acids. Variable domain in full (rest from reference TRBV7-9 and TRBJ2-2): DTGVSQNPRHKITKRGQNVTFRCDPISEHNRLYWYRQTLGQGPEFLTYFQNEAQLEKSRLLSDRFSAERPKGSFSTLEIQRTEQGDSAMYLCASSFRRRVDPGELFFGEGSRLTVL.

V is TRBV20-1 and J is TRBJ2-1; TRBD2 agrees at 8 bases. Unmatched junction bases numbered 8, after V lost 0 bases and J lost 7 bases. The CDR3 extends over 15 amino acids. Germline CDR1 is DFQATT and CDR2 is SNEGSKA (reference sequence). CDR3 region: CSARDGAGGRNEQFF. The DNA of the CDR3 is TGCAGTGCTAGAGATGGGGCGGGGGGACGGAATGAGCAGTTCTTC.

The chain employs TRBV7-9 and TRBJ2-3, with 9 bases aligning to TRBD2. Germline V lookup: CDR1 SEHNR, CDR2 FQNEAQ (reference sequence). After removal of 4 bases from V and 1 base from J, the junction contained 9 bases not matched to a gene. The CDR3 has 17 residues. As DNA, the CDR3 is TGTGCCAGCAGCTGGAGGGCGGGGGGGCACGGCACAGATACGCAGTATTTT. Translation: CASSWRAGGHGTDTQYF.

The genes are TRBV6-5 and TRBJ1-2; a possible D gene is TRBD1 (5 bases). The CDR3 covers 12 residues. CDR1 and CDR2 (germline): MNHEY, SVGAGI. V lost 2 bases to trimming and J lost 8 bases, with 9 bases between them. CDR3 protein: CASSYRRGGYTF. Here the CDR3 DNA reads TGTGCCAGCAGTTACCGACGGGGGGGCTACACCTTC.